Sequencing of this T cell receptor (beta chain) was carried out in a study of beta chain features in type 1 diabetes. Study-wide results and limits: TCRB CDR3 length was moderately but significantly reduced in all four CD4+ subsets of Type 1 diabetes patients.

This CDR3 is 14 amino acids long. The junction had 7 bases not matched to a gene; V was cut back by 4 bases and J by 4 bases. The germline gives CDR1 SQVTM, CDR2 ANQGSEA. A note on this clone: Antigen unknown.

Every bit of the isolated RNA underwent reverse transcription, so sequencing read expressed TCRB transcripts. Data came from immunoSEQ multiplex PCR; TCRdb stores just in-frame clones and leaves some out. Of under 300,000 clones listed, less than 30% are singletons. The rearrangement links TRBV29-1 to TRBJ2-1; the match to TRBD2 covers 7 bases. Sequencing input: naive CD4+ T cells from blood. The source is a woman aged 25 to 39 with type 1 diabetes. CDR3 sequence: CSVGGLAEYNEQFF. The CDR3 coding sequence is TGCAGCGTTGGAGGCCTAGCGGAGTACAATGAGCAGTTCTTC.